This T cell receptor (beta chain) stems from a study of blood T cell repertoires in COVID-19. Study-level background: PBMCs, B-cell-depleted T cells, or T cells provided the cDNA or gDNA that made up the material.

The CDR3 has 16 amino acids. Per the original data handling: Nucleated cell number was recorded as an estimate derived from reference gene primer amplification. Repertoires were generated with immunoSEQ multiplex PCR, while TCRdb's copy carries only in-frame clones and drops some. V, J and clone size derive from that table, while D and trimming were established from the DNA sequence. The sample yields some 51,000 clones, 65% to 90% seen once. The specimen was peripheral blood. The origin of this receptor is a man aged 55 to 69 with acute or convalescent COVID-19. The rearrangement joins TRBV21-1 to TRBJ2-7; TRBD2, the table's D call, was not compared with the DNA. TRBV21-1 counts as a pseudogene. The CDR3 reads CASSKICGRAWYEQYF. The CDR3 DNA is TGTGCCAGCAGCAAAATCTGTGGGCGGGCGTGGTACGAGCAGTACTTC.